A single sample gave rise to the 25 T cell receptor beta chains below, sequenced in a study of shared clonotypes between healthy human individuals. Repertoires were generated with immunoSEQ multiplex PCR, while TCRdb's copy carries only in-frame clones and drops some. The sample contains roughly 1 million clones, around three quarters of which appear only once. The sample taken for sequencing was memory CD4+ T cells from PBMCs. The subset here: CD45RA-negative fraction. These receptors all come from a man between 18 and 35 years old in good health. Some clones in this sample may be carry-over from other donors' samples.

This clone was seen a few times. The CDR3 nucleotides are TGCGCCAGCAGCTTCTACGCCACTGGGGAGACCCAGTACTTC. Protein product: CASSFYATGETQYF. The V and J genes are TRBV5-1 and TRBJ2-5; no definite D call. Germline CDR1 reads SGHRS; CDR2 reads YFSETQ. Trimming took 2 bases from V and 5 from J, leaving 13 bases between them. The CDR3 is made up of 14 amino acids.

The rearrangement links TRBV27 to TRBJ2-3, with 7 bases fitting TRBD1. Germline CDR1 is MNHEY and CDR2 is SMNVEV (reference sequence). V gave up 2 bases and J gave up 0 bases; unmatched junction bases: 5. The CDR3 covers 16 residues. This CDR3 is CASSLKNRGSTDTQYF. For the CDR3, the DNA is TGTGCCAGCAGTTTAAAGAACAGGGGAAGCACAGATACGCAGTATTTT.

The rearrangement joins TRBV9 to TRBJ1-5, with D maybe TRBD1 (5 bases). Trimming pared 3 bases from V and 7 bases from J, leaving 14 bases between. CDR3 length: 14 amino acids. CDR1 and CDR2 (germline): SGDLS, YYNGEE. CDR3: CASSAWGTGQPQHF. CDR3 nucleotides: TGTGCCAGCAGCGCTTGGGGGACCGGGCAGCCCCAGCATTTT.

CDR3 sequence: CASSELPGLAGPSDTQYF. The CDR3 nucleotides are TGTGCCAGCAGTGAACTCCCTGGACTAGCGGGCCCATCCGATACGCAGTATTTT. The rearrangement joins TRBV25-1 to TRBJ2-3; 11 bases match TRBD2. This CDR3 has 18 residues. Germline V gene lookup returns CDR1 MGHDK and CDR2 SYGVNS. Trimming took 2 bases from V and 6 from J; bases not matched to a gene: 13.

The genes are TRBV5-6 and TRBJ1-4; tentative D call: TRBD1 (6 bases). CDR1 is SGHDT and CDR2 is YYEEEE in the germline V gene. This CDR3 has 14 residues. Between the trimmed V and J ends, which lost 5 bases and 4 bases, there was a span of 12 bases. The CDR3 DNA sequence: TGTGCCAGCAGTAATGGACAGCTTAATGAAAAACTGTTTTTT. Protein sequence: CASSNGQLNEKLFF.

The rearrangement links TRBV6-1 to TRBJ1-2; D is unresolved. This CDR3 is 13 amino acids long. Germline-derived CDR1 and CDR2 are MNHNS and SASEGT. Trimming shortened V by 9 bases and J by 1 base, and 12 bases separated the two germline ends. The CDR3 DNA is TGTGCCAGTTCCCAGTCGAGTAACTATGGCTACACCTTC. It codes for CASSQSSNYGYTF.

This clone was seen a few times. The chain carries TRBV9 and TRBJ2-2; D is unresolved. CDR1 is SGDLS and CDR2 is YYNGEE in the germline V gene. V lost 1 base to trimming and J lost 5 bases, with 12 bases between them. The CDR3 is 15 residues long. CDR3 sequence (DNA): TGTGCCAGCAGCGTATCGATAAGTTTAACCGGGGAGCTGTTTTTT. It codes for CASSVSISLTGELFF. Looking up the rest from reference TRBV9 and TRBJ2-2 gives the full variable domain: DSGVTQTPKHLITATGQRVTLRCSPRSGDLSVYWYQQSLDQGLQFLIQYYNGEERAKGNILERFSAQQFPDLHSELNLSSLELGDSALYFCASSVSISLTGELFFGEGSRLTVL.

The genes are TRBV6-5 and TRBJ2-7; TRBD1 matches at 7 bases. V shed 6 bases and J 1 base; nucleotides not matched to a gene: 9. Germline CDR1 and CDR2: MNHEY and SVGAGI. This CDR3 is built from 15 residues. The CDR3 sequence: CASSSGWDSSYEQYF. For the CDR3, the DNA is TGTGCCAGCAGCTCGGGATGGGACAGTTCCTACGAGCAGTACTTC.

The J gene is TRBJ1-5, the V gene TRBV27, with no clear D. Germline V gives CDR1 MNHEY, CDR2 SMNVEV (reference sequence). The CDR3 is made up of 16 amino acids. V was trimmed by 7 bases and J by 2 bases, leaving 18 bases between them. The CDR3 spells CASIGQASVGNQPQHF. In DNA form, the CDR3 reads TGTGCCAGCATCGGGCAGGCCAGTGTGGGCAATCAGCCCCAGCATTTT.

This clone was detected once. The chain links TRBV7-9 to TRBJ1-1; the match to TRBD1 covers 8 bases. This CDR3 contains 14 residues. Trimming cost V 4 bases and J 4 bases; bases outside gene matches: 5. CDR1 and CDR2 from the germline V gene are SEHNR and FQNEAQ (reference sequence). The CDR3 spells CASSSQGDSTEAFF. The CDR3, as DNA: TGTGCCAGCAGCTCACAGGGGGATAGCACTGAAGCTTTCTTT. Using reference TRBV7-9 and TRBJ1-1 for the parts outside the CDR3, the full variable domain is DTGVSQNPRHKITKRGQNVTFRCDPISEHNRLYWYRQTLGQGPEFLTYFQNEAQLEKSRLLSDRFSAERPKGSFSTLEIQRTEQGDSAMYLCASSSQGDSTEAFFGQGTRLTVV.

This chain links TRBV5-1 with TRBJ2-1; 9 nucleotides agree with TRBD2. With 1 base clipped from V and 4 bases from J, the junction kept 6 bases outside the gene matches. The CDR3 covers 16 residues. The germline V gene has CDR1 SGHRS and CDR2 YFSETQ. The CDR3 DNA is TGCGCCAGCAGCTTGTCCGGGACTAGCCTATACAATGAGCAGTTCTTC. Protein: CASSLSGTSLYNEQFF.

The chain joins TRBV10-3 to TRBJ2-5; D unclear. This CDR3 has 12 amino acids. Trimming removed 2 bases from V and 9 bases from J, with 10 bases in between. From germline, CDR1 is ENHRY and CDR2 SYGVKD. The CDR3 loop reads CAISEAQLAQYF. The CDR3 nucleotides read TGTGCCATCAGTGAGGCACAGCTTGCCCAGTACTTC.

The chain couples TRBV5-1 to TRBJ2-1; TRBD2 is a possible D gene (6 bases). The CDR3 has 15 residues. Germline lookup yields CDR1 SGHRS and CDR2 YFSETQ. V lost 4 bases and J lost 6, with 17 bases in between. The CDR3 here is CASSVEGAGTNEQFF. The CDR3 DNA sequence: TGCGCCAGCAGCGTCGAAGGGGCGGGAACCAATGAGCAGTTCTTC.

The V and J genes are TRBV2 and TRBJ1-2; TRBD1 is a possible D gene (6 bases). Germline V lookup: CDR1 SNHLY, CDR2 FYNNEI. CDR3 length equals 12 residues. The germline V and J ends were trimmed by 8 bases and 8 bases, with 15 bases remaining between them. CDR3 DNA: TGTGCCAGCGGATTACAGGGTTGGGGCTACACCTTC. Its translation is CASGLQGWGYTF.

The chain combines TRBV11-2 with TRBJ2-2; either TRBD1 or TRBD2 may supply D (5 bases each). Looked up from germline, CDR1 is SGHAT and CDR2 is FQNNGV. This CDR3 has 15 residues. V lost 1 base and J lost 5, with 11 bases in between. The CDR3 nucleotides read TGTGCCAGCAGCTTAGCCGGGACCGAGACCGGGGAGCTGTTTTTT. As protein: CASSLAGTETGELFF.

This chain joins TRBV5-1 and TRBJ2-5, with 8 positions matching TRBD2. The germline gives CDR1 SGHRS, CDR2 YFSETQ. CDR3 length: 15 amino acids. The ends lost 4 bases at V and 5 bases at J; junction bases unmatched: 10. CDR3 bases: TGCGCCAGCAGCAACTACGGGACTAGTCTTGAGACCCAGTACTTC. This encodes CASSNYGTSLETQYF.

The V call is TRBV11-2, the J call TRBJ1-1; D gene ambiguous. Looked up from germline, CDR1 is SGHAT and CDR2 is FQNNGV. The CDR3 totals 14 residues. V shed 4 bases and J shed 3 bases, with 12 bases lying between them. The CDR3 DNA sequence: TGTGCCAGCAGCTCGGCCTCGTGGGACACTGAAGCTTTCTTT. It yields the protein CASSSASWDTEAFF. Based on the CDR3 plus reference TRBV11-2 and TRBJ1-1, the full variable domain is EAGVAQSPRYKIIEKRQSVAFWCNPISGHATLYWYQQILGQGPKLLIQFQNNGVVDDSQLPKDRFSAERLKGVDSTLKIQPAKLEDSAVYLCASSSASWDTEAFFGQGTRLTVV.

This chain uses TRBV6-1 with TRBJ2-7, with TRBD2 identical over 9 bases. The V gene end was trimmed by 7 bases and the J gene end by 3 bases; junction bases not matched to a gene: 10. Germline CDR1 and CDR2: MNHNS and SASEGT. There are 15 residues in the CDR3. The CDR3 protein is CASNLRAGGGYEQYF. DNA of the CDR3: TGTGCCAGCAACCTAAGAGCGGGAGGCGGCTACGAGCAGTACTTC.

This rearrangement joins TRBV30 to TRBJ2-7, with D possibly being TRBD1 or TRBD2 (5 bases each). The germline gives CDR1 GTSNPN, CDR2 SVGIG (reference sequence). The CDR3 has 13 amino acids. Trimming removed 5 bases at V and 4 bases at J, with 15 bases between. CDR3 sequence (DNA): TGTGCCTGGCCCCCCCGGGGCAGGTACGAGCAGTACTTC. As protein: CAWPPRGRYEQYF.

The rearrangement links TRBV7-3 to TRBJ2-5; TRBD2 matches at 12 bases. Trimming took 4 bases from V and 2 from J; bases not matched to a gene: 2. There are 15 residues in the CDR3. The germline gives CDR1 SGHTA, CDR2 FQGTGA. The CDR3, as DNA: TGTGCCAGCAGCTCGACTAGCGGGAGTCAAGAGACCCAGTACTTC. Translated: CASSSTSGSQETQYF.

At least ten counts were recorded for this clone. The chain employs TRBV11-2 and TRBJ2-7; D is perhaps TRBD1 or TRBD2 (6 bases each). Trimming removed 2 bases from V and 6 bases from J, with 20 bases in between. Germline V lookup: CDR1 SGHAT, CDR2 FQNNGV. The CDR3 covers 16 residues. CDR3 in amino acids: CASSLSGAGTPVEQYF. In DNA, the CDR3 is TGTGCCAGCAGCTTATCGGGGGCAGGGACCCCAGTCGAGCAGTACTTC.

The J gene is TRBJ1-3, the V gene TRBV25-1, with 7 bases matching TRBD1. The CDR3 runs to 17 residues. The junction had 10 bases not matched to a gene; V was cut back by 5 bases and J by 0 bases. CDR1 MGHDK and CDR2 SYGVNS come from the germline V gene. The CDR3 here is CASSPQAGQHSGNTIYF. CDR3 coding DNA: TGTGCCAGCAGTCCCCAAGCGGGACAGCACTCTGGAAACACCATATATTTT.

This clone was seen just once. V usage is TRBV28 and J usage is TRBJ1-5, with a tentative D call TRBD1 (5 bases). CDR3 length equals 15 residues. Germline-derived CDR1 and CDR2 are MDHEN and SYDVKM. Between the trimmed V and J ends, which lost 9 bases and 6 bases, there was a span of 21 bases. The CDR3 here is CASTKSFSGPQPQHF. The DNA for the CDR3 is TGTGCCAGTACCAAATCTTTCTCAGGGCCTCAGCCCCAGCATTTT.

This clone showed up just once. This sequence joins TRBV28 and TRBJ2-7; D remains ambiguous. Trimming took 5 bases from V and 7 from J, leaving 12 bases between them. The V gene's germline CDR1 is MDHEN and CDR2 SYDVKM. There are 12 residues in the CDR3. Here the CDR3 reads CASSLTVGEQYF. CDR3 sequence (DNA): TGTGCCAGCAGTCTCACCGTTGGAGAGCAGTACTTC.

This chain joins TRBV2 and TRBJ1-1; 9 bases map to TRBD1. Per the germline V gene, CDR1 is SNHLY and CDR2 is FYNNEI. The junction had 4 bases not matched to a gene; V was cut back by 5 bases and J by 3 bases. CDR3 length: 14 residues. The CDR3 region has the DNA TGTGCCAGCAGTCCTGGACAGGGGTACACTGAAGCTTTCTTT. Translation: CASSPGQGYTEAFF. Full variable domain (missing parts from reference TRBV2 and TRBJ1-1): EPEVTQTPSHQVTQMGQEVILRCVPISNHLYFYWYRQILGQKVEFLVSFYNNEISEKSEIFDDQFSVERPDGSNFTLKIRSTKLEDSAMYFCASSPGQGYTEAFFGQGTRLTVV.